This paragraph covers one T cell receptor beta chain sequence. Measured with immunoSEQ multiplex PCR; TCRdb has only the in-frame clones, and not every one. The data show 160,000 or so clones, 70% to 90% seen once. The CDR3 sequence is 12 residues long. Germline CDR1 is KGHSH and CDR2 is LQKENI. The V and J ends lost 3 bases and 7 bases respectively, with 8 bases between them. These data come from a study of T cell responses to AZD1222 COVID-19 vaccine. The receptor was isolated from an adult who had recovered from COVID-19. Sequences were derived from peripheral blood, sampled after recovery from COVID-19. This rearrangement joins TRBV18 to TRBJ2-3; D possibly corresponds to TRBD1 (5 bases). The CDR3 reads CASSPQGHTQYF. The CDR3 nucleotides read TGTGCCAGCTCACCGCAGGGTCATACGCAGTATTTT.